This T cell receptor beta chain was found in a study of cytomegalovirus exposure and HLA in healthy donors. CDR1 and CDR2 from the germline V gene are ENHRY and SYGVKD. Losses at the gene ends were 5 bases for V and 8 bases for J; bases not matched to a gene: 5. This CDR3 comprises 15 residues. PCR employed 60 Vbeta and 13 Jbeta primers. Profiled with immunoSEQ multiplex PCR; TCRdb holds only in-frame clones, not every one. Among approximately 130,000 clones listed, around 73% were seen once. The specimen was PBMCs. The gene calls are TRBV10-3 and TRBJ2-1, with 14 positions matching TRBD2. This clonotype was sampled from a man aged 50 to 60 in good health and CMV-seronegative. CDR3 sequence: CAISSGTSGSHEQFF. CDR3 nucleotides: TGTGCCATCAGTTCAGGGACTAGCGGGAGCCATGAGCAGTTCTTC.